Included here is one T cell receptor beta chain sequence, with context. Its specificity is not known. This record comes from a study of Ad26.COV2.S vaccination and SARS-CoV-2 variants. The wider study: Doses of Ad26.COV2.S were injected into muscle once or twice, 56 days apart. Overall study results and limits: Participants given vaccine showed non-spike TCR breadth similar to that of placebo recipients.

The method was immunoSEQ multiplex PCR; TCRdb's version includes in-frame clones alone and lacks a portion of them. The data show hundreds of thousands of clones, around nine tenths seen once. This sample's treatment: over 15 received Ad26.COV2.S at low or high dose, single or two shots; roughly five received placebo; per-sample allocation not given. The samples were gathered on day 63 after the first injection of vaccine or placebo. The CDR3 runs 14 residues. CDR1 is SGHAT, CDR2 FQNNGV, per germline. V was shortened by 5 bases and J by 7 bases, with 12 bases between the two germline ends. This sequence joins TRBV11-2 and TRBJ1-6; no clear D. The material sequenced was peripheral blood, taken in a trial of Ad26.COV2.S vaccine versus placebo. The sequence was obtained from a person between 18 and 65 years old who received the Ad26.COV2.S COVID-19 vaccine or a placebo. The CDR3 region has the DNA TGTGCCAGCAGCGGTAGGGTTAGGAATTCACCCCTCCACTTT. Its protein is CASSGRVRNSPLHF.